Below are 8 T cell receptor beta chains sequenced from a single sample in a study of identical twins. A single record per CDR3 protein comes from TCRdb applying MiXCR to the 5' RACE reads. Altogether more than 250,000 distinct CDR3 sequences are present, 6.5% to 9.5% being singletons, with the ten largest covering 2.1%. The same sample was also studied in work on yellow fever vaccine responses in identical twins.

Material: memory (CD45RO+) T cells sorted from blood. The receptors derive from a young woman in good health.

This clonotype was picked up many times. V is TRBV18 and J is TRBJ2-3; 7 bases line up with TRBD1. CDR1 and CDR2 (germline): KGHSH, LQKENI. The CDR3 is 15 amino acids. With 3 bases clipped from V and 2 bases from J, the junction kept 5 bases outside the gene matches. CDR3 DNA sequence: TGTGCCAGCTCACCTAACAGGGGAACCACAGATACGCAGTATTTT. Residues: CASSPNRGTTDTQYF.

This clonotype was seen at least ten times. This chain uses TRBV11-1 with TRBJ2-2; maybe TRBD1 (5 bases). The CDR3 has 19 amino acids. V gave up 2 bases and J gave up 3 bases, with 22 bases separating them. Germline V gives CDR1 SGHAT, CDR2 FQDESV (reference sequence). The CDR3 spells CASSLTTQGTWWDTGELFF. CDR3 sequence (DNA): TGTGCCAGCAGCTTAACGACCCAGGGAACGTGGTGGGACACCGGGGAGCTGTTTTTT. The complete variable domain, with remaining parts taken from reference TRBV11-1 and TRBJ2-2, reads EAEVAQSPRYKITEKSQAVAFWCDPISGHATLYWYRQILGQGPELLVQFQDESVVDDSQLPKDRFSAERLKGVDSTLKIQPAELGDSAMYLCASSLTTQGTWWDTGELFFGEGSRLTVL.

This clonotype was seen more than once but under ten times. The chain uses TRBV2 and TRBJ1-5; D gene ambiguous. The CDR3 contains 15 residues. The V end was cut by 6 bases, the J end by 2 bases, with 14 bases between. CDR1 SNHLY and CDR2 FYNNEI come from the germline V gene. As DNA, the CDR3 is TGTGCCAGCAGCCTCGGAGGTTTGGGCAATCAGCCCCAGCATTTT. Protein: CASSLGGLGNQPQHF.

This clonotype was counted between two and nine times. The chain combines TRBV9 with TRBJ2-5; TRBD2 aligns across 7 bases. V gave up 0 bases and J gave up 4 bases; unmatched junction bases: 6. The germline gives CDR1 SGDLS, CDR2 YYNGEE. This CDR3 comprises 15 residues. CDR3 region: CASSVAGGLRETQYF. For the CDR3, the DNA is TGTGCCAGCAGCGTAGCGGGGGGTCTCCGAGAGACCCAGTACTTC.

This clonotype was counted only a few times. This CDR3 reads CASSPGGSYGYTF. The CDR3 DNA sequence: TGTGCCAGCAGCCCAGGGGGGTCTTATGGCTACACCTTC. The chain carries TRBV2 and TRBJ1-2; 7 bases are shared with TRBD1. The junction had 6 bases not matched to a gene; V was cut back by 6 bases and J by 5 bases. The CDR3 is 13 amino acids. Germline V gives CDR1 SNHLY, CDR2 FYNNEI. The full variable domain, in which reference TRBV2 and TRBJ1-2 provide the parts outside the CDR3, is EPEVTQTPSHQVTQMGQEVILRCVPISNHLYFYWYRQILGQKVEFLVSFYNNEISEKSEIFDDQFSVERPDGSNFTLKIRSTKLEDSAMYFCASSPGGSYGYTFGSGTRLTVV.

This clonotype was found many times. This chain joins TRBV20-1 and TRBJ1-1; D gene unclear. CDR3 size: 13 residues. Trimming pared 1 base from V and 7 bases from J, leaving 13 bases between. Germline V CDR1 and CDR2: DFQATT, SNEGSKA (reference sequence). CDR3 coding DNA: TGCAGTGCTAGAGGCCAAACGGCCATTGAAGCTTTCTTT. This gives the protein CSARGQTAIEAFF.

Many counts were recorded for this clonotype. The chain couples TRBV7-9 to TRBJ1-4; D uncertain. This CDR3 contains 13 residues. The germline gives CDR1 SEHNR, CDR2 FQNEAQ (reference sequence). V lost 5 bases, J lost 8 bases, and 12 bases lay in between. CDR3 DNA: TGTGCCAGCAGCGCCTCGACGGGAGAAAAACTGTTTTTT. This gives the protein CASSASTGEKLFF. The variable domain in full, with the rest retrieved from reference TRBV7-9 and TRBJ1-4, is DTGVSQNPRHKITKRGQNVTFRCDPISEHNRLYWYRQTLGQGPEFLTYFQNEAQLEKSRLLSDRFSAERPKGSFSTLEIQRTEQGDSAMYLCASSASTGEKLFFGSGTQLSVL.

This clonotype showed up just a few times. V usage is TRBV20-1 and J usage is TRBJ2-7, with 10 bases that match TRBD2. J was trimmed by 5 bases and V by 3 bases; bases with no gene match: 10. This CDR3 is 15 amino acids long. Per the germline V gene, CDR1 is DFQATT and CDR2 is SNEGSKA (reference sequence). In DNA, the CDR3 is TGCAGTGCTAGGGGGAAGGGGACTAGCGACCACGAGCAGTACGTC. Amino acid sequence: CSARGKGTSDHEQYV.